The 2 T cell receptor beta chains given below trace back to one sample, sequenced in a study of cytomegalovirus exposure and HLA in healthy donors. In the PCR, 60 Vbeta and 13 Jbeta primers were used. Repertoires were generated with immunoSEQ multiplex PCR, while TCRdb's copy carries only in-frame clones and drops some. The sample lists approximately 150,000 clones, 68% occurring once. Specimen: PBMCs. Every receptor here comes from a young man in good health and CMV-seropositive.

This clone was recorded a few times. The CDR3 region is CASSPRRLAGGLSGNEQFF. The CDR3 DNA follows: TGTGCCAGCAGCCCTCGGCGGCTAGCGGGAGGGCTTTCGGGGAATGAGCAGTTCTTC. The chain employs TRBV4-2 and TRBJ2-1, with TRBD2 identical over 12 bases. The junction had 17 bases not matched to a gene; V was cut back by 4 bases and J by 7 bases. Germline lookup yields CDR1 LGHNA and CDR2 YNFKEQ. The CDR3 spans 19 residues.

The chain links TRBV9 to TRBJ2-7; D may be TRBD2 (7 bases). Per the germline V gene, CDR1 is SGDLS and CDR2 is YYNGEE. V dropped 0 bases and J dropped 1 base, with 17 bases sitting between them. This CDR3 spans 17 amino acids. DNA for the CDR3: TGTGCCAGCAGCGTAGAGGGCGGGGGCTTTAGATCCTACGAGCAGTACTTC. It yields the protein CASSVEGGGFRSYEQYF. The full variable domain, completed using reference TRBV9 and TRBJ2-7, is DSGVTQTPKHLITATGQRVTLRCSPRSGDLSVYWYQQSLDQGLQFLIQYYNGEERAKGNILERFSAQQFPDLHSELNLSSLELGDSALYFCASSVEGGGFRSYEQYFGPGTRLTVT.